This T cell receptor beta chain came from a study of T cell responses to AZD1222 COVID-19 vaccine. General study results and limits: Donors were largely white British and mainly female; clonal diversity was possibly underestimated.

Using immunoSEQ multiplex PCR, the repertoire was profiled, and TCRdb retains in-frame clones only, with some absent. The sample shows about 160,000 clones, approximately 88% of them seen only once. Regarding this clone: The antigen is unknown.

CDR3 length equals 15 residues. Germline V gene lookup returns CDR1 SNHLY and CDR2 FYNNEI. Trimming removed 7 bases from V and 0 bases from J; junction bases left unmatched: 5. V and J are TRBV2 and TRBJ2-2, with TRBD1 matching 7 bases. The sample was peripheral blood, taken 28 days after the second AZD1222 dose. This receptor was taken from an adult who received the AZD1222 COVID-19 vaccine. The CDR3 is CASMGTDSNTGELFF. CDR3 DNA: TGTGCCAGCATGGGGACAGATTCGAACACCGGGGAGCTGTTTTTT.